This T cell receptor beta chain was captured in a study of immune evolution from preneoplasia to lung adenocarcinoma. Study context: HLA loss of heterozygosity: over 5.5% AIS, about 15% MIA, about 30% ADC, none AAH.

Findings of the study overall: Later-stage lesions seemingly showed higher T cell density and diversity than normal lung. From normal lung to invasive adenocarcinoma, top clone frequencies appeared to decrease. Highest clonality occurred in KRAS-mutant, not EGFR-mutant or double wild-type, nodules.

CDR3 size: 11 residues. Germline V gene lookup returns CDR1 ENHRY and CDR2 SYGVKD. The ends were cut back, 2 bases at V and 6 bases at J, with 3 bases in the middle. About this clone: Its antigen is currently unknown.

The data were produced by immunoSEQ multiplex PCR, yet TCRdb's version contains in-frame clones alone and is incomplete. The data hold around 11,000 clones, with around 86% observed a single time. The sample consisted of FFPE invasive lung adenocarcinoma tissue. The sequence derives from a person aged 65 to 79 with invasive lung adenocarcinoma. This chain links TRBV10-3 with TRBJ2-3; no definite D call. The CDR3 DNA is TGTGCCATCAGTGAGGAGGATACGCAGTATTTT. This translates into CAISEEDTQYF.